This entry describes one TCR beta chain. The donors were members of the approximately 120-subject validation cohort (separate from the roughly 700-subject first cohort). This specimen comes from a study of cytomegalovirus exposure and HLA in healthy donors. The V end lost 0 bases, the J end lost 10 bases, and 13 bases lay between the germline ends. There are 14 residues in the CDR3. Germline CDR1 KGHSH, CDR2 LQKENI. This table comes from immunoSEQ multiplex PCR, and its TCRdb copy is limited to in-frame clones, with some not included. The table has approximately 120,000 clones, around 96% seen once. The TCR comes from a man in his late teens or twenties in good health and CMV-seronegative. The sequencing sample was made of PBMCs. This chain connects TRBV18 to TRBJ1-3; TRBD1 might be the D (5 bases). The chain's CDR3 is CASSPPGGAGTIYF. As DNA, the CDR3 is TGTGCCAGCTCACCACCGGGAGGGGCCGGGACCATATATTTT.